These 21 T cell receptor beta chains originate from one sample sequenced in a study of blood T cell repertoires in COVID-19. Here immunoSEQ multiplex PCR was the method, and the copy in TCRdb shows in-frame clones only, minus some. Of fewer than 95,000 clones listed, around 88% were seen once; the top ten hold approximately 0.45%. Sequenced: peripheral blood. These receptor sequences come from a man aged 60 to 75 with acute or convalescent COVID-19.

The rearrangement uses TRBV6-6 and TRBJ1-5; D gene uncertain. Looked up from germline, CDR1 is MNHNY and CDR2 is SVGAGI (reference sequence). The CDR3 contains 15 residues. The germline V and J ends were trimmed by 5 bases and 0 bases, with 11 bases remaining between them. CDR3: CASSAGLLSNQPQHF. Written as DNA, the CDR3 is TGTGCCAGCAGTGCGGGCCTTCTTAGCAATCAGCCCCAGCATTTT.

This chain connects TRBV6-1 to TRBJ2-5; 9 bases are shared with TRBD1. With 2 bases clipped from V and 4 bases from J, the junction kept 8 bases outside the gene matches. CDR1 MNHNS and CDR2 SASEGT come from the germline V gene. The CDR3 consists of 16 residues. In nucleotides, the CDR3 is TGTGCCAGCAGTGAAATCGGGACAGGGAGGATAGAGACCCAGTACTTC. It encodes CASSEIGTGRIETQYF.

The rearrangement uses TRBV21-1 and TRBJ1-6; TRBD1 reflects the table's D call only, with no check against the DNA. TRBV21-1 is given as a pseudogene. CDR3 length equals 18 residues. The CDR3 loop reads CASTQVPRGQGDNSPLHF. In DNA, the CDR3 is TGTGCCAGCACCCAAGTCCCAAGGGGACAAGGAGATAATTCACCCCTCCACTTT.

The chain links TRBV6-6 to TRBJ2-2, with TRBD2 as a possible D gene (5 bases). V lost 4 bases and J lost 4, with 13 bases in between. The CDR3 is 15 residues long. Germline loops: CDR1 MNHNY, CDR2 SVGAGI (reference sequence). The CDR3 sequence: CASSWGVVATGELFF. CDR3 in DNA: TGTGCCAGCAGTTGGGGAGTAGTGGCCACCGGGGAGCTGTTTTTT.

This chain links TRBV7-3 with TRBJ2-1; D is unresolved. CDR3 length equals 16 residues. V lost 0 bases and J lost 3, with 12 bases in between. Germline V gene lookup returns CDR1 SGHTA and CDR2 FQGTGA. The CDR3 protein is CASSLTVGKVYNEQFF. CDR3 coding DNA: TGTGCCAGCAGCTTAACGGTGGGCAAAGTCTACAATGAGCAGTTCTTC.

A few counts support this clone. The chain employs TRBV5-1 and TRBJ1-5, with a tentative D call TRBD1 (5 bases). The length of the CDR3 is 15 residues. Germline V gives CDR1 SGHRS, CDR2 YFSETQ. The V end lost 0 bases, the J end lost 4 bases, and 11 bases lay between the germline ends. The CDR3, as DNA: TGCGCCAGCAGCTTGGTCCCGGGGGGGAATCAGCCCCAGCATTTT. Amino acid sequence: CASSLVPGGNQPQHF.

The V and J genes are TRBV6-5 and TRBJ1-1, with no clear D. Per germline, CDR1 MNHEY and CDR2 SVGAGI. Trimming removed 7 bases at V and 0 bases at J, with 12 bases between. CDR3 size: 14 residues. This chain's CDR3 is CASIFRQVNTEAFF. DNA of the CDR3: TGTGCCAGCATCTTCAGGCAGGTGAACACTGAAGCTTTCTTT.

V is TRBV2 and J is TRBJ2-2; 8 bases are shared with TRBD2. Germline V CDR1 and CDR2: SNHLY, FYNNEI. This CDR3 spans 14 amino acids. The trim removed 4 bases at V and 7 bases at J, leaving 5 bases unmatched. CDR3 sequence: CASSGVREVGELFF. For the CDR3, the DNA is TGTGCCAGCAGTGGGGTGCGGGAGGTCGGGGAGCTGTTTTTT. The complete variable domain, with remaining parts taken from reference TRBV2 and TRBJ2-2, reads EPEVTQTPSHQVTQMGQEVILRCVPISNHLYFYWYRQILGQKVEFLVSFYNNEISEKSEIFDDQFSVERPDGSNFTLKIRSTKLEDSAMYFCASSGVREVGELFFGEGSRLTVL.

This clone was detected only once. The J gene is TRBJ2-3, the V gene TRBV2; D ambiguous. CDR3 size: 12 residues. V shed 9 bases and J shed 3 bases, with 10 bases lying between them. In germline, CDR1 is SNHLY, CDR2 FYNNEI. CDR3 sequence reads: CASVSRTDTQYF. CDR3 DNA sequence: TGTGCCAGTGTTAGCCGTACAGATACGCAGTATTTT.

The chain joins TRBV12-3 or TRBV12-4 to TRBJ2-7, with D tentatively TRBD1 (6 bases). CDR3 length equals 12 residues. Trimming shortened V by 3 bases and J by 3 bases, and 6 bases separated the two germline ends. For the CDR3, the DNA is TGTGCCAGCAGTTTCAGGGGCTACGAGCAGTACTTC. Amino acid sequence: CASSFRGYEQYF.

This chain connects TRBV29-1 to TRBJ2-4, with TRBD2 matching over 10 bases. Germline V gene lookup returns CDR1 SQVTM and CDR2 ANQGSEA. V shed 6 bases and J 8 bases; nucleotides not matched to a gene: 10. CDR3 length: 14 amino acids. CDR3 amino acids: CSVKVSGRLYIQYF. The DNA for the CDR3 is TGCAGCGTGAAAGTTAGCGGGAGGTTATACATTCAGTACTTC.

V and J are TRBV24-1 and TRBJ2-7, with D perhaps TRBD1 (5 bases). V shed 6 bases and J shed 2 bases, with 10 bases lying between them. There are 13 residues in the CDR3. Germline V gene data show CDR1 as KGHDR and CDR2 as SFDVKD. CDR3: CATSRAGPYEQYF. For the CDR3, the DNA is TGTGCCACCAGTCGGGCAGGGCCCTACGAGCAGTACTTC.

The chain couples TRBV4-1 to TRBJ2-5; a weak D match, TRBD2 (6 bases). The germline V gene has CDR1 MGHRA and CDR2 YSYEKL. Trimming stripped 4 bases from V and 3 bases from J, with 21 bases between. The CDR3 runs to 17 residues. In DNA, the CDR3 is TGCGCCAGCAGCCCTATCCGGACTACTTATTGGGAAGAGACCCAGTACTTC. Translating it yields CASSPIRTTYWEETQYF.

The chain recombines TRBV27 with TRBJ1-4, with 9 bases fitting TRBD1. V lost 2 bases and J lost 6; bases outside the gene matches: 10. Germline CDR1 is MNHEY and CDR2 is SMNVEV (reference sequence). The CDR3 consists of 17 residues. The DNA for the CDR3 is TGTGCCAGCAGTTTAGGGGACAGGGAATTTTCGGATGAAAAACTGTTTTTT. This gives the protein CASSLGDREFSDEKLFF.

The chain couples TRBV2 to TRBJ2-7, with 7 positions matching TRBD1. Germline V CDR1 and CDR2: SNHLY, FYNNEI. The V and J ends lost 9 bases and 0 bases, in that order; junction bases with no gene match: 5. The CDR3 has 13 residues. In nucleotides, the CDR3 is TGTGCCAGTGAGGGACAGTTCTCCTACGAGCAGTACTTC. It is translated as CASEGQFSYEQYF. Full variable domain (remainder filled in from reference TRBV2 and TRBJ2-7): EPEVTQTPSHQVTQMGQEVILRCVPISNHLYFYWYRQILGQKVEFLVSFYNNEISEKSEIFDDQFSVERPDGSNFTLKIRSTKLEDSAMYFCASEGQFSYEQYFGPGTRLTVT.

The chain has TRBV9 and TRBJ2-1, with 7 bases identical to TRBD2. With V trimmed by 3 bases and J by 9 bases, 12 bases remained unmatched. The CDR3 has 15 residues. The germline gives CDR1 SGDLS, CDR2 YYNGEE. In nucleotides, the CDR3 is TGTGCCAGCAGCGCGACCCTCACTAGCGTCAGTGAGCAGTTCTTC. This gives the protein CASSATLTSVSEQFF.

This chain uses TRBV7-3 with TRBJ2-1; TRBD1 is a possible D gene (6 bases). The CDR3 spans 14 residues. The V end was cut by 2 bases, the J end by 8 bases, with 13 bases between. CDR1 SGHTA and CDR2 FQGTGA come from the germline V gene. The DNA for the CDR3 is TGTGCCAGCAGCTTAGACAGGTGGGCGGATGAGCAGTTCTTC. Translating gives CASSLDRWADEQFF.

The chain employs TRBV6-5 and TRBJ1-5; D perhaps matches TRBD1 (6 bases). V lost 10 bases and J 4 bases, leaving 17 bases between the germline ends. The CDR3 spans 14 residues. Germline lookup yields CDR1 MNHEY and CDR2 SVGAGI. DNA of the CDR3: TGTGCCACCCGAGGTGGGGGCGGAAATCAGCCCCAGCATTTT. Its protein product is CATRGGGGNQPQHF.

V usage is TRBV6-2 or TRBV6-3 and J usage is TRBJ1-6; TRBD1 might be the D (6 bases). The CDR3 is 19 residues long. CDR1 and CDR2 (germline): MNHEY, SVGEGT. The V end lost 5 bases, the J end lost 0 bases, and 20 bases lay between the germline ends. The CDR3 spells CASSVKGNRVSSYNSPLHF. For the CDR3, the DNA is TGTGCCAGCAGTGTAAAAGGGAACAGGGTGAGCTCCTATAATTCACCCCTCCACTTT.

The chain is built from TRBV6-5 and TRBJ1-2; 8 positions match TRBD1. Germline loops: CDR1 MNHEY, CDR2 SVGAGI. The CDR3 spans 14 residues. V trimming: 6 bases; J trimming: 8 bases; junction bases outside the gene matches: 11. The CDR3 nucleotides read TGTGCCAGCAGGAACTTGGGACAGGCGGACGGCTACACCTTC. Protein product: CASRNLGQADGYTF.

CDR3 in DNA: TGTGCCAGCAGCTTAGCGGCAGATACGCAGTATTTT. Translating it yields CASSLAADTQYF. The chain links TRBV5-5 to TRBJ2-3; weak D call: TRBD2 (5 bases). Germline V lookup: CDR1 SGHKS, CDR2 YYEKEE (reference sequence). Trimming stripped 2 bases from V and 4 bases from J, with 5 bases between. There are 12 residues in the CDR3.